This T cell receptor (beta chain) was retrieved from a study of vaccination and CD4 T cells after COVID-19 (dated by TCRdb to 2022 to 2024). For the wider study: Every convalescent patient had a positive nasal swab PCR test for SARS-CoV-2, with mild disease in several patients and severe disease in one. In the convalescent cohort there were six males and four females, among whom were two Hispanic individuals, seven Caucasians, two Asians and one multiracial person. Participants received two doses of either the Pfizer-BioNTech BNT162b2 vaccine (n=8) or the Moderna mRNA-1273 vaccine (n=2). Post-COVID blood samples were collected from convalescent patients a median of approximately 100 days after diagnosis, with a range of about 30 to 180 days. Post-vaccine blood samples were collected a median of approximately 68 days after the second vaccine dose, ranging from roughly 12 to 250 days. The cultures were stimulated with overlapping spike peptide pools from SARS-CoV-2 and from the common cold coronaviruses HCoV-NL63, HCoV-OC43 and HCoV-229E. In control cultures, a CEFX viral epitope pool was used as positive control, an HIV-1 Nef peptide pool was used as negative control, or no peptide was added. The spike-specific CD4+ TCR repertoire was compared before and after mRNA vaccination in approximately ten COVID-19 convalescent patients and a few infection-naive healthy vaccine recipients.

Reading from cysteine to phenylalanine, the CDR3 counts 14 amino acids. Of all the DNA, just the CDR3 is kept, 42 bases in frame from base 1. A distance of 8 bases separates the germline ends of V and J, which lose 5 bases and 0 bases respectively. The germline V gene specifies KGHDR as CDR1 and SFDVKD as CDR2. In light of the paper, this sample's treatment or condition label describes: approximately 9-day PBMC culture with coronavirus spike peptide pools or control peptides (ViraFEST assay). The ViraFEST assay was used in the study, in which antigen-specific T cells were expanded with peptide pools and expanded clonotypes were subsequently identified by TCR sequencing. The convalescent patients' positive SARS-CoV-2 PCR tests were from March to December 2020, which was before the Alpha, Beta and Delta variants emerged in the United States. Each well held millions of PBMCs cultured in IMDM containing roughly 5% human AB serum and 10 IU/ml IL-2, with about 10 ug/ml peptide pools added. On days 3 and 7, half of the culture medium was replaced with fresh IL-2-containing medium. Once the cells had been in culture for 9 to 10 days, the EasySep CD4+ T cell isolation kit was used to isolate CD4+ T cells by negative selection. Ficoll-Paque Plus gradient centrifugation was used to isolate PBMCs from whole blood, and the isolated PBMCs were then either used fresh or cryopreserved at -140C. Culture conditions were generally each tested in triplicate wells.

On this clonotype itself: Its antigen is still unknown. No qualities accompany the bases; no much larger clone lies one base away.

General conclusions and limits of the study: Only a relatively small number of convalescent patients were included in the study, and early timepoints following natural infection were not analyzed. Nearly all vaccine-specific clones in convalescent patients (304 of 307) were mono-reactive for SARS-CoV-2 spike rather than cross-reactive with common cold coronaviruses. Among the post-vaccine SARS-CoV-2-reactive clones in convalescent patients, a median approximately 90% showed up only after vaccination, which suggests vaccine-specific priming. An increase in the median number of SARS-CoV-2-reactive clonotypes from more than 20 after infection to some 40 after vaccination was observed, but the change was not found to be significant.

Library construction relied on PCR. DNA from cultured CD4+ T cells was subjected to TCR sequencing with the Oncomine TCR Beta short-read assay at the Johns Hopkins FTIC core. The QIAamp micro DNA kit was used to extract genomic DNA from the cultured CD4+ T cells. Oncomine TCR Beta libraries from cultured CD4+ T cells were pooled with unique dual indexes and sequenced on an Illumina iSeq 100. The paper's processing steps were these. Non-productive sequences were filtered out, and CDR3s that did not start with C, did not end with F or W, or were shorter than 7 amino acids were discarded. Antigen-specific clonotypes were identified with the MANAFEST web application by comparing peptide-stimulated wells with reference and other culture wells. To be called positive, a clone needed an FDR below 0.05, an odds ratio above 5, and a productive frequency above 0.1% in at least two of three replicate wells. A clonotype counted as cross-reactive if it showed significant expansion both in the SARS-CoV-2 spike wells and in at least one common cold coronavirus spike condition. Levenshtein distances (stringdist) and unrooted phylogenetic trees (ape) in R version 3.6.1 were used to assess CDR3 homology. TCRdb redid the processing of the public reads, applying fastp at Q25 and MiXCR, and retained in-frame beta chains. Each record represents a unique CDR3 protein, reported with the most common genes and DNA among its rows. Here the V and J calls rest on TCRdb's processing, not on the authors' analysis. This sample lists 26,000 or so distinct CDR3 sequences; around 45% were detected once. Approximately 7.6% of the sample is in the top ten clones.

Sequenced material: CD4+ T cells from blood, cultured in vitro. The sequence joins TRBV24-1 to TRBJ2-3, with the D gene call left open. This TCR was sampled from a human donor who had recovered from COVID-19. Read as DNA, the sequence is TGTGCCACCAGTGCGCCACAAAGCACAGATACGCAGTATTTT. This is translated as CATSAPQSTDTQYF.